This is a list of T cell receptor beta chains from one sample in a study of cytomegalovirus exposure and HLA in healthy donors. TCRdb's copy holds only in-frame clones and misses some; the assay was immunoSEQ multiplex PCR. In the table there are approximately 150,000 clones, 82% of which are singletons. The sample consisted of PBMCs. The receptors were sampled from a male donor in good health and CMV-seronegative. CDR3s include the opening cysteine and the closing phenylalanine or tryptophan. The D gene is left open where the match is weak. Size is stated for part of the rows, as once, few or many counts, or as a class when the clone is expanded.

CDR3 DNA	CDR3 protein	J gene	D gene	V gene	clone size
TGCAGCGTGTCCCGAGGGGGGGGCGCGAACACCGGGGAGCTGTTTTTT	CSVSRGGGANTGELFF	TRBJ2-2	NA	TRBV29-1	NA
TGCAGCGTTGTGGGGACAGGGAGGAGCTACGAGCAGTACTTC	CSVVGTGRSYEQYF	TRBJ2-7	TRBD1	TRBV29-1	NA
TGTGCCAGCATAGGGACTAGCTCCTCCTACGAGCAGTACTTC	CASIGTSSSYEQYF	TRBJ2-7	TRBD2	TRBV2	few
TGTGCCAGCAGGTTTTCACGGGACAGTGACAATGAGCAGTTCTTC	CASRFSRDSDNEQFF	TRBJ2-1	TRBD1	TRBV4-2	NA
TGTGCCTGGAGTGTACAGGGGGATGGAGTTGAAGCTTTCTTT	CAWSVQGDGVEAFF	TRBJ1-1	TRBD1	TRBV30	NA
TGTGCCAGCAGTCTGTCCCCGGCGGGCAACTACCTCTACGAGCAGCACTTC	CASSLSPAGNYLYEQHF	TRBJ2-7	NA	TRBV27	NA
TGTGCCAGCTCACCGGACAGGTCGAACACCGGGGAGCTGTTTTTT	CASSPDRSNTGELFF	TRBJ2-2	TRBD1	TRBV18	once
TGTGCCAGCAGCTCCTCCGGGACTAGCGGGAACTACGAGCAGTACTTC	CASSSSGTSGNYEQYF	TRBJ2-7	TRBD2	TRBV28	NA
TGTGCTAGCAGCCGGGGTAGCGGGACCTACGAGCAGTACTTC	CASSRGSGTYEQYF	TRBJ2-7	TRBD2	TRBV7-7	NA
TGCGCCAGCAGCCCAGGACAGGCGAACACTGAAGCTTTCTTT	CASSPGQANTEAFF	TRBJ1-1	TRBD1	TRBV4-3	few
TGTGCCAGCAGCACGGGACAGAACACTGAAGCTTTCTTT	CASSTGQNTEAFF	TRBJ1-1	NA	TRBV5-4	few
TGTGCCAGCAGTTTATTCCCCCAGGGGCCACAAGAGACCCAGTACTTC	CASSLFPQGPQETQYF	TRBJ2-5	NA	TRBV28	NA
TGTGCCAGCAGCGTAGTAACTAGCGGGAGTACAGATACGCAGTATTTT	CASSVVTSGSTDTQYF	TRBJ2-3	TRBD2	TRBV9	NA
TGTGCCAGCTCCTTCGCAGATCAGCCCCAGCATTTT	CASSFADQPQHF	TRBJ1-5	NA	TRBV18	few
TGCAGTGCCAAACACAGGGATGGCTACACCTTC	CSAKHRDGYTF	TRBJ1-2	NA	TRBV20-1	NA
TGTGCCGGCTCACAGGGGGCGGGTGAAGCTTTCTTT	CAGSQGAGEAFF	TRBJ1-1	TRBD1	TRBV5-6	few
TGTGCCAGCACCTCCGGGCAGGGCGTGAACACTGAAGCTTTCTTT	CASTSGQGVNTEAFF	TRBJ1-1	NA	TRBV11-2	NA
TGTGCCAGCAGCACCGTTGTTCGGGGGAAGGTTTCCAATGAGCAGTTCTTC	CASSTVVRGKVSNEQFF	TRBJ2-1	NA	TRBV5-6	few
TGTGCCAGCTGTCAGGGGACAGGGGATGAGCAGTTCTTC	CASCQGTGDEQFF	TRBJ2-1	TRBD1	TRBV18	NA
TGTGCCAGCAGCTTAATTACGGACACTGAAGCTTTCTTT	CASSLITDTEAFF	TRBJ1-1	NA	TRBV7-2	NA
TGTGCCAGCAGTGAACTAACTAGCGGGATAACAGATACGCAGTATTTT	CASSELTSGITDTQYF	TRBJ2-3	TRBD2	TRBV2	once
TGTGCCAGCAGCGTAGACTCCCTTCTCGGCTACACCTTC	CASSVDSLLGYTF	TRBJ1-2	NA	TRBV9	NA
TGTGCCAGCAGCCCGGGACACCGTGTTGAAGCTTTCTTT	CASSPGHRVEAFF	TRBJ1-1	NA	TRBV5-5	NA
TGTGCCAGTAGTCCTCGGACAGAACCATATGGCTACACCTTC	CASSPRTEPYGYTF	TRBJ1-2	NA	TRBV19	NA
TGTGCCAGCAGCTTGAGACAGGGGGCATCAGAGACCCAGTACTTC	CASSLRQGASETQYF	TRBJ2-5	TRBD1	TRBV11-1	NA
TGTGCCAGCAGTTACTCGCAGGCGGGAGCGACCCAGTACTTC	CASSYSQAGATQYF	TRBJ2-5	TRBD2	TRBV6-6	NA
TGTGCCAGCAGTCCTGGGCTGGGGGAGGGGTCACTCAGCACAGATACGCAGTATTTT	CASSPGLGEGSLSTDTQYF	TRBJ2-3	TRBD2	TRBV7-8	NA
TGTGCCAGCAGCGCGGGAGGGGGGACAGGGGGCTGGACTGAGCAGTTCTTC	CASSAGGGTGGWTEQFF	TRBJ2-1	TRBD1	TRBV9	NA
TGTGCCAGCAGTTATTCCCACTATGGTGAAAAACTGTTTTTT	CASSYSHYGEKLFF	TRBJ1-4	NA	TRBV6-5	NA
TGTGCCAGTATTGGGCCGCTCGTGGGCAATCAGCCCCAGCATTTT	CASIGPLVGNQPQHF	TRBJ1-5	NA	TRBV19	NA
TGTGCCAGCAGCTTACCAGGGCATAATGGCTACACCTTC	CASSLPGHNGYTF	TRBJ1-2	NA	TRBV13	NA
TGTGCCAGCAGCCCGGGAGGGACGTACGAGCAGTACTTC	CASSPGGTYEQYF	TRBJ2-7	TRBD2	TRBV9	NA
TGTGCCAGCAGCTTTTTCGGGGGGACCTCCTACAATGAGCAGTTCTTC	CASSFFGGTSYNEQFF	TRBJ2-1	TRBD2	TRBV11-2	NA
TGTGCCAGCAGCCCGTCTCCAATAGCGGGAGTTTTTACAGATACGCAGTATTTT	CASSPSPIAGVFTDTQYF	TRBJ2-3	TRBD2	TRBV7-9	NA
TGTGCCAGCAGCGTAGAAGGGACTAGCGCCTACGAGCAGTACTTC	CASSVEGTSAYEQYF	TRBJ2-7	TRBD2	TRBV9	NA
TGTGCCAGCAGTGAATTAAGGACTAGCCCAAATGAGCAGTTCTTC	CASSELRTSPNEQFF	TRBJ2-1	TRBD2	TRBV6-1	few
TGTGCCTGGCAAACTAGCGGGGCCCCGTTCTTC	CAWQTSGAPFF	TRBJ2-1	TRBD2	TRBV30	NA
TGTGCCAGCAGCGCAAGACTAGCTGGCTACAATGAGCAGTTCTTC	CASSARLAGYNEQFF	TRBJ2-1	TRBD2	TRBV9	NA
TGTGCCAGCAGGGGGGGGACAGGGGGCCAAGAGACCCAGTACTTC	CASRGGTGGQETQYF	TRBJ2-5	TRBD1	TRBV28	NA
TGTGCCAGCAGCTTAGTGGCCCAAGAGACCCAGTACTTC	CASSLVAQETQYF	TRBJ2-5	NA	TRBV7-9	NA
TGTGCCAGCAGTTTAAGTCCTAGCGGGAGTGTAGGAGAGCAGTACTTC	CASSLSPSGSVGEQYF	TRBJ2-7	TRBD2	TRBV27	NA
TGTGCCAGCAGCCGAACAGGGGATCCCTATCATGGCTACACCTTC	CASSRTGDPYHGYTF	TRBJ1-2	TRBD1	TRBV7-9	NA
TGTGCCAGCAGTCCGGGACTAGCGGGGGCGGATGAGCAGTTCTTC	CASSPGLAGADEQFF	TRBJ2-1	TRBD2	TRBV27	NA
TGTGCCAGCAGCTTCCTAGGCACCGAGTACTTC	CASSFLGTEYF	TRBJ2-4	NA	TRBV11-2	few
TGTGCCAGCTCACCACCGGGACCGGGACGGGCTAGCGGGAGGGCCGGCGATGAGCAGTTCTTC	CASSPPGPGRASGRAGDEQFF	TRBJ2-1	TRBD2	TRBV18	NA
TGTGCCAGTACCCAAGGAGGGGACGAGCAGTACTTC	CASTQGGDEQYF	TRBJ2-7	NA	TRBV19	NA
TGCGCCAGCAGCTCCCTCTCCTACGAGCAGTACTTC	CASSSLSYEQYF	TRBJ2-7	NA	TRBV5-1	NA
TGCGCCAGCAGCTTGGACGGGACAGATACGCAGTATTTT	CASSLDGTDTQYF	TRBJ2-3	NA	TRBV5-1	NA
TGTGCCAGTAGTACTAGCTTCACCGGGGAGCTGTTTTTT	CASSTSFTGELFF	TRBJ2-2	NA	TRBV19	NA
TGTGCCAGCAGCTTGACGACAGGGAGTGCAGATACGCAGTATTTT	CASSLTTGSADTQYF	TRBJ2-3	TRBD1	TRBV5-6	NA
TGTGCCAGCAGCTTAGTGGTGCCGGAGGAGTTAGCTAACTATGGCTACACCTTC	CASSLVVPEELANYGYTF	TRBJ1-2	NA	TRBV7-6	NA
TGCAGCATCGACAGGGGCACTGAAGCTTTCTTT	CSIDRGTEAFF	TRBJ1-1	TRBD1	TRBV29-1	NA
TGCGCCAGCACTACCGATTCGAACACCGGGGAGCTGTTTTTT	CASTTDSNTGELFF	TRBJ2-2	NA	TRBV23-1	NA
TGTGCCATCAGTGTGGTTAGCGGAGAAGAGACCCAGTACTTC	CAISVVSGEETQYF	TRBJ2-5	NA	TRBV10-3	NA
TGTGTCAGCAGCTTAGCAGCGGGAATATCCAATGAGCAGTTCTTC	CVSSLAAGISNEQFF	TRBJ2-1	TRBD2	TRBV7-2	NA
TGTGCCAGTAGGGGGCAGAGCACTCCTGAAGCTTTCTTT	CASRGQSTPEAFF	TRBJ1-1	NA	TRBV19	NA